Presented here are 5 T cell receptor beta chains from one specimen sequenced in a study of OX40 agonist ivuxolimab in advanced cancers. The library relied on the immunoSEQ multiplex PCR assay. TCRdb obtained this table from immuneACCESS and retained in-frame rearrangements with V and J assigned. These tables miss some clones; where compared with another copy, unresolved V genes account for less than half of the shortfall, and the remainder is unexplained. Counted in this sample were tens of thousands of clones; around 85% of them appeared once. The ten largest clones capture around 15% of the sample. Sequences were derived from CD4+ or CD8+ T cells sorted from blood, sampled in a trial of the OX40 agonist ivuxolimab. These TCRs come from an adult with an advanced solid tumor such as melanoma, head and neck, liver or kidney cancer.

CDR3 residues: CASSLVQGREQYF. The DNA of the CDR3 is TGTGCCAGCAGCCTAGTACAGGGGAGGGAGCAGTACTTC. The chain combines TRBV7-3 with TRBJ2-7, with a weak D call TRBD1 (7 bases). CDR1 and CDR2 from the germline V gene are SGHTA and FQGTGA. The V end was cut by 5 bases, the J end by 7 bases, with 15 bases between. This CDR3 has 13 residues.

The chain recombines TRBV25-1 with TRBJ2-7; tentative D call: TRBD1 (5 bases). Trimming stripped 1 base from V and 2 bases from J, with 9 bases between. The germline CDR1 and CDR2 sequences are MGHDK and SYGVNS. This CDR3 comprises 14 residues. CDR3 region: CASSEWGRTYEQYF. CDR3 bases: TGTGCCAGCAGTGAATGGGGCCGGACCTACGAGCAGTACTTC.

The chain has TRBV6-5 and TRBJ1-1, with 7 bases lining up with TRBD1. The junction had 12 bases not matched to a gene; V was cut back by 9 bases and J by 5 bases. The germline V gene has CDR1 MNHEY and CDR2 SVGAGI. This CDR3 is 14 amino acids long. The CDR3 DNA sequence: TGTGCCAGGCCATGGAGGGGGCGACGGACTGAAGCTTTCTTT. Its translation: CARPWRGRRTEAFF.

The V and J genes are TRBV18 and TRBJ2-7; 12 bases are a match to TRBD2. J was trimmed by 6 bases and V by 3 bases; bases with no gene match: 6. The CDR3 length is 15 residues. Germline V gives CDR1 KGHSH, CDR2 LQKENI. The CDR3 coding sequence is TGTGCCAGCTCACCTGAGCCTAGCGGGAGGGGCGAGCAGTACTTC. Translating it yields CASSPEPSGRGEQYF.

V gene TRBV27 combines with J gene TRBJ2-2; D may be TRBD1 or TRBD2 (5 bases each). V shed 9 bases and J shed 1 base, with 9 bases lying between them. CDR3 length: 13 residues. Germline V CDR1 and CDR2: MNHEY, SMNVEV (reference sequence). For the CDR3, the DNA is TGTGCCAGTGGGACGGTGAACACCGGGGAGCTGTTTTTT. Residues: CASGTVNTGELFF.